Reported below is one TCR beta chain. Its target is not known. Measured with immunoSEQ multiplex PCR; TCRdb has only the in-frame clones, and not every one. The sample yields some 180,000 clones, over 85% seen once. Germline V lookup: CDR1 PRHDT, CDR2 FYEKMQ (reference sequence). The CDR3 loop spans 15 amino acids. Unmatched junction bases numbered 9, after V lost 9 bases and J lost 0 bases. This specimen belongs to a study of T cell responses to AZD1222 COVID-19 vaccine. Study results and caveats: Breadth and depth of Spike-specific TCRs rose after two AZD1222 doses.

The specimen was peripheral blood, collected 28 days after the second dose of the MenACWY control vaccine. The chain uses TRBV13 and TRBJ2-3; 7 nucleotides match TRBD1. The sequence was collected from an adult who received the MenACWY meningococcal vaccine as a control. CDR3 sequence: CASSGQVSSTDTQYF. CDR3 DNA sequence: TGTGCCAGTAGTGGACAGGTCTCTAGCACAGATACGCAGTATTTT.